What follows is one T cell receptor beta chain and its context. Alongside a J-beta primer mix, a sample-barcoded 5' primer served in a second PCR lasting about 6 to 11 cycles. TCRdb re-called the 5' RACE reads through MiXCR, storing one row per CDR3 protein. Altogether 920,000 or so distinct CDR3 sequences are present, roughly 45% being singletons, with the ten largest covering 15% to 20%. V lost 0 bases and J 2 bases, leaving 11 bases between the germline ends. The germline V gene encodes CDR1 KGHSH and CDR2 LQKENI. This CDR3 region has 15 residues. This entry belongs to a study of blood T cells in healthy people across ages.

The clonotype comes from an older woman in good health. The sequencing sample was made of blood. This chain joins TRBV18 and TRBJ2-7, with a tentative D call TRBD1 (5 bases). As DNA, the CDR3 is TGTGCCAGCTCACCACCTCAGCAGGGCCCCTACGAGCAGTACTTC. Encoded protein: CASSPPQQGPYEQYF.